This TCR beta chain was captured in a study of beta chain features in type 1 diabetes. Study observations and caveats: People with Type 1 diabetes carried modestly yet significantly shorter TCRB CDR3s in all four CD4+ subsets.

Comment on this clone: The antigen remains unidentified.

This CDR3 is 14 amino acids long. Germline V CDR1 and CDR2: PRHDT, FYEKMQ (reference sequence). Expressed TCRB transcripts were sequenced because the entire RNA isolate underwent reverse transcription. Measured with immunoSEQ multiplex PCR; TCRdb has only the in-frame clones, and not every one. The data show around 150,000 clones, with around 8.3% seen just once and about 0.5% held by the top ten. Sequencing was performed on central memory CD4+ T cells from blood. This TCR came from a woman aged 18 to 35 with type 1 diabetes. J is TRBJ2-5 and V is TRBV13; D unclear. The last part of the DNA fits TRBJ2-7 better; the J call may be wrong. CDR3 residues: CASSPRYSSYEQYF. As DNA, the CDR3 is TGTGCCAGCAGCCCTCGATACAGCTCCTACGAGCAGTACTTC.